This note documents a single TCR beta chain sequence. What it binds is not known. This entry belongs to a study of T-cell memory formation after mild COVID-19. Study in general: TCR clusters were mostly confined to one donor each.

With constant-segment primers, 5'RACE yielded cDNA libraries of TCR alpha and TCR beta that carried sample barcodes and UMIs. TCRdb re-called the 5' RACE reads through MiXCR, storing one row per CDR3 protein. Among around 110,000 distinct CDR3 sequences, roughly an eighth were seen once, and the ten largest hold about 39%. Whole-study results and caveats: Contracting clones, day 15 to 85, had balanced CD4/CD8, and later expanders favored CD4+.

The sequence was collected from a man between 18 and 29 years old who had mild COVID-19 (a few samples of this study predate the infection). Cell type and time point are not known. The sample was PBMCs or a T cell subset sorted from them (not recorded which).

In DNA form, the CDR3 reads TGTGCCAGCAGTTACTCGCACCGGGGAGGTTCACCCCTCCACTTT. Translation: CASSYSHRGGSPLHF. V is TRBV6-5 and J is TRBJ1-6; D not resolved. Per germline, CDR1 MNHEY and CDR2 SVGAGI. The CDR3 runs to 15 residues. V lost 0 bases to trimming and J lost 9 bases, with 12 bases between them.